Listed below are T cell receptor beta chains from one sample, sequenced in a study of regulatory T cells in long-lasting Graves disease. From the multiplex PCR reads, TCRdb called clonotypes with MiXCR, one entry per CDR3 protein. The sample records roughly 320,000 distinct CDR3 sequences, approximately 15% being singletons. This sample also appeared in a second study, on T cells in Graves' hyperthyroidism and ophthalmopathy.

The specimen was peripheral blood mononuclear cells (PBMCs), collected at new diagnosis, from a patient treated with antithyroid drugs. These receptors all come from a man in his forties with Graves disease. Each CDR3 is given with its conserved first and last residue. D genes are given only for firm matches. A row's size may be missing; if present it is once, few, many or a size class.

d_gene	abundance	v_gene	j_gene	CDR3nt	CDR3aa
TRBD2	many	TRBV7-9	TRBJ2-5	TGTGCCAGCAGCGTTGGCTCCCGGGGGGGGGAAGAGACCCAGTACTTC	CASSVGSRGGEETQYF
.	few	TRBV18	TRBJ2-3	TGTGCCAGCTCACTGCCCCATACTACGCAGTATTTT	CASSLPHTTQYF
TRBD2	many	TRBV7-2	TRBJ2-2	TGTGCCAGCAGCTTGCCGGGGACTAGCGGCACCGGGGAGCTGTTTTTT	CASSLPGTSGTGELFF
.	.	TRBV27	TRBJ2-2	TGTGCCAGCAGTTTAGGACGGCCCGGGGAGCTGTTTTTT	CASSLGRPGELFF
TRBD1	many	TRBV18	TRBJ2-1	TGTGCCAGCTCACCGGGACAGGTCCGGAATGAGCAGTTCTTC	CASSPGQVRNEQFF
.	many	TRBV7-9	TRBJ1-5	TGTGCCAGCAGCGTCCCTGGTGACAATCAGCCCCAGCATTTT	CASSVPGDNQPQHF
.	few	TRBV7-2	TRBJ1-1	TGTGCCAGCAGCCTACAGGGTACTAATAACCCTGAAGCTTTCTTT	CASSLQGTNNPEAFF
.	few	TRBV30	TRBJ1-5	TGTGCCTGGAGTGTAGGAGGTTTTAGCAAGCCCCAGCATTTT	CAWSVGGFSKPQHF
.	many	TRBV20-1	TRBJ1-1	TGCAGTGCGACAACCACCCAGAACACTGAAGCTTTCTTT	CSATTTQNTEAFF
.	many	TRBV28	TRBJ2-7	TGTGCCAGCAGCGCACCTCCGCCCCAAGGGGCCTACGAGCAGTACTTC	CASSAPPPQGAYEQYF
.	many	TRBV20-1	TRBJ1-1	TGCAGTGCTACGAAACAGGGCTTTGACACTGAAGCTTTCTTT	CSATKQGFDTEAFF
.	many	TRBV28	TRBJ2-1	TGTGCCAGCAGTTTCCCACCGATTGAGCAGTTCTTC	CASSFPPIEQFF
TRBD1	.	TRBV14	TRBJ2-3	TGTGCCAGCAGCCTCACCTCGGACAGGGAATACAAGGGGATCACAGATACGCAGTATTTT	CASSLTSDREYKGITDTQYF
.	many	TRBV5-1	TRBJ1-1	TGCGCCAGCTCCCCCAGGGAAGAGAACACTGAAGCTTTCTTT	CASSPREENTEAFF
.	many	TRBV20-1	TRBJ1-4	TGCAGTGCTAGTTCGTGGGGCTTAGATGAAAAACTGTTTTTT	CSASSWGLDEKLFF
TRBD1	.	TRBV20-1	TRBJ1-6	TGCAGTGCTTCCCGGGACAGGGCAAATTCACCCCTCCACTTT	CSASRDRANSPLHF
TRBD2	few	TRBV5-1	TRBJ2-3	TGCGCCAGCAGCGAAACTAGCGGGTTGTATACGCAGTATTTT	CASSETSGLYTQYF
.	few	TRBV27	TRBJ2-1	TGTGCCAGTGCCTGCGGTGGGCAGATCTACAATGAGCAGTTCTTC	CASACGGQIYNEQFF
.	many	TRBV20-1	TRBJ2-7	TGCAGTGCTAGACCCAGGTTATCCTACGAGCAGTACTTC	CSARPRLSYEQYF
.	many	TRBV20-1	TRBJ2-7	TGCAGTGCTGGGCTAAGGGGTCGGGTCGGCGAGCAGTACTTC	CSAGLRGRVGEQYF
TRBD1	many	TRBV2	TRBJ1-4	TGTGCCAGCAGTGAAATGGGACAGGGGAACGAAAAACTGTTTTTT	CASSEMGQGNEKLFF
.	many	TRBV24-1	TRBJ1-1	TGTGCCACCAGTGAGAATGGCCGGGACGGTGAAGCTTTCTTT	CATSENGRDGEAFF